This T cell receptor (beta chain) was found in a study of shared clonotypes between healthy human individuals. In germline, CDR1 is SNHLY, CDR2 FYNNEI. The ends were cut back, 6 bases at V and 4 bases at J, with 15 bases in the middle. CDR3 size: 14 residues. The data were produced by immunoSEQ multiplex PCR, yet TCRdb's version contains in-frame clones alone and is incomplete. The sample includes around 2,000,000 clones, 85% to 95% of them seen just once. The genes are TRBV2 and TRBJ2-5, with D perhaps TRBD1 (6 bases). The receptor comes from a man aged 18 to 30 in good health. Sequencing input: naive CD4+ T cells sorted from blood. Subset indicated: CD45RA+ positively selected. CDR3 sequence: CASRPRIGGETQYF. The DNA for the CDR3 is TGTGCCAGCAGGCCCAGAATAGGGGGAGAGACCCAGTACTTC.